This T cell receptor beta chain stems from a study of OX40 agonist ivuxolimab in advanced cancers. The wider study: Given to patients was ivuxolimab, an agonistic anti-OX40 (CD134) antibody. Prior therapy, whether anti-PD-1, anti-PD-L1 or anti-CTLA-4, was allowed, and about 39% had some. Study-level findings and limits: At 0.1 to 3.0 mg/kg and by week 6, clonal expansion occurred in CD4+ and CD8+ blood T cells. Partly responding patients at 0.1-3.0 mg/kg showed some of the smallest clonal expansion.

Sequenced by immunoSEQ multiplex PCR; TCRdb stores in-frame clones only, minus some. The sample carries some 150,000 clones, around 93% recorded once. Of note for this clone: What it binds is not known.

Trimming took 2 bases from V and 1 from J, leaving 10 bases between them. The CDR3 has 15 residues. Looked up from germline, CDR1 is KGHSH and CDR2 is LQKENI. Material: CD4+ or CD8+ T cells sorted from blood, obtained in a trial of the OX40 agonist ivuxolimab. The gene calls are TRBV18 and TRBJ2-3; D might be TRBD2 (6 bases). The origin of this receptor is an adult with an advanced solid tumor such as melanoma, head and neck, liver or kidney cancer. The CDR3 DNA is TGTGCCAGCTCACCATACTCTAGCGGCACAGATACGCAGTATTTT. Encoded protein: CASSPYSSGTDTQYF. Drawing the rest from reference TRBV18 and TRBJ2-3, the complete variable domain is NAGVMQNPRHLVRRRGQEARLRCSPMKGHSHVYWYRQLPEEGLKFMVYLQKENIIDESGMPKERFSAEFPKEGPSILRIQQVVRGDSAAYFCASSPYSSGTDTQYFGPGTRLTVL.